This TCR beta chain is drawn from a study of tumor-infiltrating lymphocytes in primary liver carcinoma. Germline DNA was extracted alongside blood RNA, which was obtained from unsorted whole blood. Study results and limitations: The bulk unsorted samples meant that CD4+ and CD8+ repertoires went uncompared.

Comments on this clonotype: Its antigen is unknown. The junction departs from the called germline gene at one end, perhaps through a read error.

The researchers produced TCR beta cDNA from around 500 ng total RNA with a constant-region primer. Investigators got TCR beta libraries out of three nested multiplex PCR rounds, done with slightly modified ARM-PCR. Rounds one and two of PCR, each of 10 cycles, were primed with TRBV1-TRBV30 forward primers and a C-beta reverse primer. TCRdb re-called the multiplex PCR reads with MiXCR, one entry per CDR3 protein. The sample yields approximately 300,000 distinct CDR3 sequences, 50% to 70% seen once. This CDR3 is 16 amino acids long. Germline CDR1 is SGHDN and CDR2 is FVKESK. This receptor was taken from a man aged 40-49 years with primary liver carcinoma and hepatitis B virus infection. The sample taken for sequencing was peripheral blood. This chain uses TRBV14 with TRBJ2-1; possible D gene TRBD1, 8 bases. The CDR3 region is CTSALAEDRASNEQLF. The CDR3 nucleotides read TGTACTAGCGCGTTAGCGGAGGACAGGGCCTCCAATGAGCAGCTCTTC.